This T cell receptor (beta chain) is from a study of T cell repertoires in cytomegalovirus infection. Whole-study findings and limits: Ex vivo, HLA-C-restricted CMV-specific TCR beta clonotypes prevailed over the rest of the response.

This clonotype was observed a few times. Its antigen is undetermined. MiXCR, applied by TCRdb to the reads, yields one record per CDR3 protein. The sample includes approximately 25,000 distinct CDR3 sequences, 19% seen only once; the top ten take roughly 80%. Trimming took 6 bases from V and 4 from J, leaving 29 bases between them. CDR1 and CDR2 from the germline V gene are DFQATT and SNEGSKA (reference sequence). CDR3 length: 18 residues. The clonotype was recovered from a human donor in good health (CMV status not recorded). Some clones in this sample may be carry-over from other donors' samples. V is TRBV20-1 and J is TRBJ2-3; tentatively, D is TRBD2 (6 bases). Source: CD8+ T cells from cultured PBMCs, taken from culture after CMV antigen stimulation. The DNA of the CDR3 is TGCAGTGCCACTAGCCCCGAAGCTCGACTATATCCCGCAGATACGCAGTATTTT. It is translated as CSATSPEARLYPADTQYF.